This T cell receptor (beta chain) was observed in a study of beta chain features in type 1 diabetes. Regarding the study as a whole: A definitive answer on HLA type influencing TCRB rearrangement was not reached here. For patients, the naive, central memory and Treg TCRB repertoires appeared more alike than for healthy donors. In all four CD4+ subsets, TCRB CDR3 length was significantly, moderately reduced in type 1 diabetes.

Expressed TCRB transcripts were sequenced because the entire RNA isolate underwent reverse transcription. The method was immunoSEQ multiplex PCR; TCRdb's version includes in-frame clones alone and lacks a portion of them. The table has a few hundred thousand clones, 25% to 30% seen once. As concerns this clone: Its antigen is currently unknown.

CDR3 size: 13 residues. V shed 6 bases and J shed 7 bases, with 14 bases lying between them. The germline gives CDR1 MNHNS, CDR2 SASEGT. The TCR comes from a man aged 25 to 40 in good health. The sequencing sample was made of central memory CD4+ T cells from blood. The chain combines TRBV6-1 with TRBJ2-3; D gene ambiguous. The CDR3 DNA reads as TGTGCCAGCAGCACCCCCTTAGGGAATACGCAGTATTTT. Its protein is CASSTPLGNTQYF.